This T cell receptor beta chain was captured by sequencing in a study of Ad26.COV2.S vaccination and SARS-CoV-2 variants. The study's findings and limits: Vaccinees displayed broader spike-specific TCR repertoires than placebo recipients.

Data came from immunoSEQ multiplex PCR; TCRdb stores just in-frame clones and leaves some out. The sample contains some 520,000 clones, around 85% of which appear only once. The CDR3 sequence is 16 residues long. Germline assignment: CDR1 LGHDT and CDR2 YNNKEL (reference sequence). V shed 2 bases, J shed 5 bases, and the junction held 8 bases outside the gene matches. On this clone itself: The antigen is not known.

Treatment defined: approximately 18 received Ad26.COV2.S at low or high dose, single or two shots; 5 received placebo; per-sample allocation not given. At day 63 after the first vaccine or placebo injection, samples were drawn. The sample consisted of peripheral blood, taken in a trial of Ad26.COV2.S vaccine versus placebo. This receptor was obtained from a person aged 18-60 years who received the Ad26.COV2.S COVID-19 vaccine or a placebo. The chain recombines TRBV3-1 (or the pseudogene TRBV3-2) with TRBJ2-2; 7 positions match TRBD2. In DNA form, the CDR3 reads TGTGCCAGCAGCCAAAGAAGTCTCGGGAGGACCGGGGAGCTGTTTTTT. Residues: CASSQRSLGRTGELFF.